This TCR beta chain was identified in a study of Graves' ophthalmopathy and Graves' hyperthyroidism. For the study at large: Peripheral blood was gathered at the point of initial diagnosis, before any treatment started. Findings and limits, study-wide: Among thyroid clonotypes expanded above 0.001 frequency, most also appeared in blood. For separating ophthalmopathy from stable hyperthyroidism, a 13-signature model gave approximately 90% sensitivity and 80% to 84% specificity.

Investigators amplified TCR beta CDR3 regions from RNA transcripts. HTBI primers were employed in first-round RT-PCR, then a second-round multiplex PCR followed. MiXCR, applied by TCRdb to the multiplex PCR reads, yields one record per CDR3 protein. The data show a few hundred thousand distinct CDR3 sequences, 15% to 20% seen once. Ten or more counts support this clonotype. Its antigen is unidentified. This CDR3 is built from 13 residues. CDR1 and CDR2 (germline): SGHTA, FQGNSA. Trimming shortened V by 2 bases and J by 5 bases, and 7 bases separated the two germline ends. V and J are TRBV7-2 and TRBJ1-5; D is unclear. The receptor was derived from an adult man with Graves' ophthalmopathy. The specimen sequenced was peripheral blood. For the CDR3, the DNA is TGTGCCAGCAGCTTAATGGAGGATCAGCCCCAGCATTTT. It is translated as CASSLMEDQPQHF.